Presented here are 9 T cell receptor beta chains from one specimen sequenced in a study of Ad26.COV2.S vaccination and SARS-CoV-2 variants (dated by TCRdb to about 2021). The treatment or condition label of this sample denotes: about 20 received Ad26.COV2.S at low or high dose, single or two shots; 5 received placebo; per-sample allocation not given. Repertoires of vaccine and placebo recipients were sequenced from samples taken on day 63 after the first injection. Library preparation was by the immunoSEQ multiplex PCR assay. As stored in TCRdb, this immuneACCESS dataset retains in-frame rearrangements with V and J assigned. A fraction of the clones does not appear; measured against another copy, unresolved V genes explain less than half of the discrepancy, and the remainder lacks a known reason. The sample table lists approximately 460,000 clones, approximately 90% of them with a count of one. The ten largest clones represent over 1.5% of the sample.

The sequencing used peripheral blood, collected in a trial of Ad26.COV2.S vaccine versus placebo. Receptors originate from a person aged 18-65 years who received the Ad26.COV2.S COVID-19 vaccine or a placebo.

The chain links TRBV19 to TRBJ1-6; D not certain. Germline CDR1 LNHDA, CDR2 SQIVND (reference sequence). Trimming pared 3 bases from V and 8 bases from J, leaving 5 bases between. This CDR3 contains 12 residues. In DNA form, the CDR3 reads TGTGCCAGTAGTATCCAAGATTCACCCCTCCACTTT. This sequence encodes CASSIQDSPLHF.

This rearrangement joins TRBV5-4 to TRBJ2-3; 14 bases agree with TRBD2. J gave up 8 bases and V 0 bases, and 5 bases lay outside the gene matches. The germline V gene encodes CDR1 SGHNT and CDR2 YYREEE (reference sequence). This CDR3 is built from 16 residues. The CDR3 nucleotides read TGTGCCAGCAGCTTGGTGGGGACTAGCGGGGGTGGTACGCAGTATTTT. Amino acid sequence: CASSLVGTSGGGTQYF.

J is TRBJ1-3 and V is TRBV28; possible D gene TRBD1, 6 bases. Trimming took off 5 bases at V and 0 bases at J, with 11 bases between the two ends. Germline CDR1 and CDR2: MDHEN and SYDVKM. The CDR3 loop spans 15 amino acids. The CDR3 is CASSVRGYSGNTIYF. The CDR3 region has the DNA TGTGCCAGCAGTGTCAGGGGATACTCTGGAAACACCATATATTTT.

V and J are TRBV4-1 and TRBJ2-1, with 9 bases fitting TRBD2. Unmatched junction bases numbered 13, after V lost 1 base and J lost 6 bases. The CDR3 extends over 18 amino acids. Germline CDR1 MGHRA, CDR2 YSYEKL. The CDR3 protein is CASSQVIAGLASFNEQFF. DNA of the CDR3: TGCGCCAGCAGCCAAGTTATTGCAGGACTAGCGTCTTTCAATGAGCAGTTCTTC.

V gene TRBV6-5 combines with J gene TRBJ2-1; D is undetermined. Germline V CDR1 and CDR2: MNHEY, SVGAGI. The CDR3 length is 11 residues. V shed 6 bases and J shed 8 bases, with 8 bases lying between them. The chain's CDR3 is CASRLNHEQFF. CDR3 DNA: TGTGCCAGCAGGCTGAATCATGAGCAGTTCTTC.

In its sample, this clone was seen once. This chain joins TRBV6-5 and TRBJ2-1; 13 bases align to TRBD2. The CDR3 is 16 residues long. Germline CDR1 is MNHEY and CDR2 is SVGAGI. The trim removed 2 bases at V and 9 bases at J, leaving 7 bases unmatched. As DNA, the CDR3 is TGTGCCAGCAGTTACCAGACTAGCGGGAGGTTCGGTGAGCAGTTCTTC. Amino acids: CASSYQTSGRFGEQFF.

This clone appeared a few times. The chain joins TRBV6-5 to TRBJ1-5; 8 bases agree with TRBD1. CDR1 MNHEY and CDR2 SVGAGI come from the germline V gene. CDR3 length: 15 amino acids. Germline trimming cut 5 bases from V and 1 base from J; bases unmatched to any gene: 4. The CDR3 sequence: CASSRTGLSNQPQHF. The DNA of the CDR3 is TGTGCCAGCAGTCGGACAGGGCTGAGCAATCAGCCCCAGCATTTT.

The chain joins TRBV7-6 to TRBJ2-2; D gene uncertain. CDR1 SGHVS and CDR2 FNYEAQ come from the germline V gene. The CDR3 runs 20 residues. Trimming shortened V by 5 bases and J by 0 bases, and 25 bases separated the two germline ends. DNA for the CDR3: TGTGCCAGCAGCCAAAAGCATTCAGAACAGACGCATCCGAACACCGGGGAGCTGTTTTTT. Its protein is CASSQKHSEQTHPNTGELFF.

V and J are TRBV10-2 and TRBJ2-7; 9 bases map to TRBD1. Germline CDR1 and CDR2: WSHSY and SAAADI. Trimming cost V 1 base and J 3 bases; bases outside gene matches: 4. The CDR3 consists of 15 residues. The CDR3: CASSEWGTGIYEQYF. The CDR3 nucleotides are TGCGCCAGCAGTGAGTGGGGGACAGGGATCTACGAGCAGTACTTC.